This TCR beta chain was found in a study of OX40 agonist ivuxolimab in advanced cancers. Sequencing was performed with immunoSEQ multiplex PCR; in TCRdb, only in-frame clones are kept and a portion is missing. The sample lists tens of thousands of clones, about 82% occurring once. Trimming removed 9 bases at V and 5 bases at J, with 24 bases between. The CDR3 consists of 16 residues. Germline loops: CDR1 LNHDA, CDR2 SQIVND (reference sequence). The clonotype originates from an adult with an advanced solid tumor such as melanoma, head and neck, liver or kidney cancer. The chain uses TRBV19 and TRBJ2-3; possibly TRBD2 for D (6 bases). The sample consisted of CD4+ or CD8+ T cells sorted from blood, taken in a trial of the OX40 agonist ivuxolimab. The DNA of the CDR3 is TGTGCCAGAATAAGTGGAGTAGCGGAGAGAGAAGATACGCAGTATTTT. Translation: CARISGVAEREDTQYF. Complete variable domain (other parts from reference TRBV19 and TRBJ2-3): DGGITQSPKYLFRKEGQNVTLSCEQNLNHDAMYWYRQDPGQGLRLIYYSQIVNDFQKGDIAEGYSVSREKKESFPLTVTSAQKNPTAFYLCARISGVAEREDTQYFGPGTRLTVL.